One and the same sample provided the 32 T cell receptor beta chains below, sequenced in a study of cytomegalovirus exposure and HLA in healthy donors. The PCR contained 60 Vbeta and 13 Jbeta primers. Measured with immunoSEQ multiplex PCR; TCRdb has only the in-frame clones, and not every one. The sample carries 130,000 to 150,000 clones, about 80% recorded once. Sample: PBMCs. These TCRs come from a woman aged 60 to 75 in good health and CMV-seropositive.

The chain is built from TRBV7-9 and TRBJ2-7, with a tentative D call TRBD1 (7 bases). The CDR3 covers 14 residues. Germline CDR1 reads SEHNR; CDR2 reads FQNEAQ (reference sequence). V was pared by 5 bases and J by 6 bases, with 17 bases between. This CDR3 is CASSPSGGDSEQYF. The CDR3, as DNA: TGTGCCAGCAGCCCCTCGGGCGGGGACAGCGAGCAGTACTTC.

V and J are TRBV4-2 and TRBJ2-2, with 7 bases aligning to TRBD2. CDR1 and CDR2 from the germline V gene are LGHNA and YNFKEQ. The CDR3 is made up of 15 amino acids. The V gene end was trimmed by 7 bases and the J gene end by 4 bases; junction bases not matched to a gene: 9. The CDR3 reads CASKSGGRGTGELFF. Here the CDR3 DNA reads TGTGCCAGCAAAAGTGGCGGGAGAGGCACCGGGGAGCTGTTTTTT.

V is TRBV16 and J is TRBJ2-7, with 11 positions matching TRBD2. The germline CDR1 and CDR2 sequences are KGHSY and FQNENV. The CDR3 spans 16 residues. Germline trimming cut 10 bases from V and 6 bases from J; bases unmatched to any gene: 17. The CDR3 reads CATSTSSGLAGGEQYF. The CDR3 DNA sequence: TGTGCCACCTCGACGTCCTCGGGGCTAGCGGGGGGCGAGCAGTACTTC.

V and J are TRBV7-9 and TRBJ2-1, with 11 bases that match TRBD2. The CDR3 is 15 residues long. CDR1 SEHNR and CDR2 FQNEAQ come from the germline V gene (reference sequence). V shed 3 bases, J shed 7 bases, and the junction held 5 bases outside the gene matches. The CDR3 DNA reads TGTGCCAGCAGCTTTACTAGCGGGAGAGGAAATGAGCAGTTCTTC. Encoded protein: CASSFTSGRGNEQFF.

This chain uses TRBV12-5 with TRBJ2-3; 7 nucleotides line up with TRBD1. The CDR3 totals 15 residues. The ends lost 5 bases at V and 4 bases at J; junction bases unmatched: 9. Germline CDR1 is LGHNT and CDR2 is FRNRAP. This CDR3 is CASGPGQMGADTQYF. The DNA for the CDR3 is TGTGCTAGTGGTCCGGGACAGATGGGGGCAGATACGCAGTATTTT.

In nucleotides, the CDR3 is TGTGCCAGCAGTTTACACCCCCCGGGCAATCAGCCCCAGCATTTT. As protein: CASSLHPPGNQPQHF. The rearrangement uses TRBV28 and TRBJ1-5; no firm D call. Trimming shortened V by 2 bases and J by 2 bases, and 10 bases separated the two germline ends. Germline CDR1 reads MDHEN; CDR2 reads SYDVKM. The CDR3 has 15 amino acids. The full variable domain, with the rest looked up from reference TRBV28 and TRBJ1-5, is DVKVTQSSRYLVKRTGEKVFLECVQDMDHENMFWYRQDPGLGLRLIYFSYDVKMKEKGDIPEGYSVSREKKERFSLILESASTNQTSMYLCASSLHPPGNQPQHFGDGTRLSIL.

CDR3 coding DNA: TGTGCCAGCAGTTTACTAGCGGGAGGGGGATACGAGCAGTACTTC. Residues: CASSLLAGGGYEQYF. The V gene is TRBV27, the J gene TRBJ2-7, with 12 bases lining up with TRBD2. This CDR3 comprises 15 residues. After removal of 2 bases from V and 4 bases from J, the junction contained 3 bases not matched to a gene. Per the germline V gene, CDR1 is MNHEY and CDR2 is SMNVEV (reference sequence).

V is TRBV29-1 and J is TRBJ2-3; 12 nucleotides line up with TRBD2. CDR1 and CDR2 (germline): SQVTM, ANQGSEA. J gave up 5 bases and V 8 bases, and 11 bases lay outside the gene matches. The CDR3 loop spans 15 amino acids. Here the CDR3 reads CSPWLAGGPGDTQYF. In nucleotides, the CDR3 is TGCAGCCCGTGGCTAGCGGGAGGGCCGGGAGATACGCAGTATTTT.

DNA for the CDR3: TGTGCCAGCAGCCTCGGACAGAACCATGGCTACACCTTC. Encoded protein: CASSLGQNHGYTF. This rearrangement joins TRBV27 to TRBJ1-2, with D possibly TRBD1 on 6 matching bases. CDR3 size: 13 residues. CDR1 MNHEY and CDR2 SMNVEV come from the germline V gene (reference sequence). Deletions cut 6 bases from V and 6 bases from J, with 14 bases between.

This rearrangement joins TRBV29-1 to TRBJ2-3; the match to TRBD2 covers 9 bases. The CDR3 covers 16 residues. J gave up 0 bases and V 5 bases, and 9 bases lay outside the gene matches. Germline lookup yields CDR1 SQVTM and CDR2 ANQGSEA. The CDR3 DNA follows: TGCAGCGTTTATTACAGGACTAGCGCAAGCACAGATACGCAGTATTTT. This encodes CSVYYRTSASTDTQYF.

The rearrangement uses TRBV7-6 and TRBJ2-7; D not certain. The ends were cut back, 4 bases at V and 7 bases at J, with 8 bases in the middle. The CDR3 runs 11 residues. Germline V lookup: CDR1 SGHVS, CDR2 FNYEAQ. The CDR3 nucleotides read TGTGCCAGCAGCTCCCTCGGTGAGCAGTACTTC. As protein: CASSSLGEQYF.

The chain combines TRBV29-1 with TRBJ2-7; TRBD2 matches at 7 bases. The J segment lost 0 bases and the V segment lost 6 bases, leaving 2 bases of the junction unmatched. Germline values: CDR1 SQVTM, CDR2 ANQGSEA. This CDR3 contains 12 residues. The CDR3, as DNA: TGCAGCGTGCGGGGGTCCTCCTACGAGCAGTACTTC. This gives the protein CSVRGSSYEQYF.

As for this clone: Other DNA sequences in the sample encode the same CDR3. V usage is TRBV7-2 and J usage is TRBJ2-7; 10 nucleotides match TRBD2. Germline CDR1 reads SGHTA; CDR2 reads FQGNSA. The V and J ends lost 5 bases and 0 bases, in that order; junction bases with no gene match: 1. This CDR3 region has 14 residues. The CDR3 loop is CASSTSGTSYEQYF. The CDR3 DNA reads as TGTGCCAGCAGCACTAGCGGGACCTCCTACGAGCAGTACTTC. The whole variable domain, filled in from reference TRBV7-2 and TRBJ2-7, reads GAGVSQSPSNKVTEKGKDVELRCDPISGHTALYWYRQSLGQGLEFLIYFQGNSAPDKSGLPSDRFSAERTGGSVSTLTIQRTQQEDSAVYLCASSTSGTSYEQYFGPGTRLTVT.

The CDR3 DNA sequence: TGCAGCGTTGCCGACAGCTCTGGAAACACCATATATTTT. Encoded protein: CSVADSSGNTIYF. The V gene is TRBV29-1, the J gene TRBJ1-3, with a weak D call TRBD1 (5 bases). The CDR3 extends over 13 amino acids. V was trimmed by 4 bases and J by 0 bases, leaving 7 bases between them. CDR1 is SQVTM and CDR2 is ANQGSEA in the germline V gene.

The chain is built from TRBV7-3 and TRBJ1-2; the D gene is possibly TRBD1 (6 bases). Germline V gene lookup returns CDR1 SGHTA and CDR2 FQGTGA. There are 13 residues in the CDR3. V shed 2 bases and J shed 3 bases, with 7 bases lying between them. CDR3 protein: CASSLGGYYGYTF. The CDR3 region has the DNA TGTGCCAGCAGCTTAGGGGGCTACTATGGCTACACCTTC.

The chain employs TRBV9 and TRBJ2-1; TRBD1 matches at 7 bases. CDR1 is SGDLS, CDR2 YYNGEE, per germline. The V segment lost 3 bases and the J segment 5 bases; nucleotides outside the gene matches: 5. The CDR3 is 14 residues long. Here the CDR3 reads CASSEGQNNNEQFF. The CDR3 DNA reads TGTGCCAGCAGCGAGGGACAGAATAACAATGAGCAGTTCTTC.

The chain employs TRBV6-5 and TRBJ2-7, with a weak D call TRBD1 (6 bases). V shed 6 bases and J shed 4 bases, with 10 bases lying between them. Germline CDR1 MNHEY, CDR2 SVGAGI. The CDR3 sequence is 12 residues long. This chain's CDR3 is CASSRDTYEQYF. In DNA, the CDR3 is TGTGCCAGCAGCCGGGACACTTACGAGCAGTACTTC.

This chain uses TRBV28 with TRBJ2-1, with D possibly matching TRBD1 (6 bases). The CDR3 sequence is 13 residues long. Germline loops: CDR1 MDHEN, CDR2 SYDVKM. With 3 bases removed from V and 9 bases from J, the gap between germline ends came to 12 bases. This chain's CDR3 is CASSFVAGAEQFF. The CDR3 DNA reads as TGTGCCAGCAGTTTTGTGGCAGGGGCTGAGCAGTTCTTC.

This clone has just a few counts. The chain carries TRBV23-1 and TRBJ1-1, with 12 bases matching TRBD1. TRBV23-1 counts as an open reading frame of uncertain function. This CDR3 has 14 residues. V gave up 5 bases and J gave up 7 bases; unmatched junction bases: 5. CDR3 protein: CASSSGQGACEAFF. The CDR3 bases are TGCGCCAGCAGTTCGGGACAGGGGGCGTGTGAAGCTTTCTTT.

The genes are TRBV20-1 and TRBJ1-2; D not resolved. Trimming took off 3 bases at V and 8 bases at J, with 10 bases between the two ends. The CDR3 has 11 amino acids. Germline-derived CDR1 and CDR2 are DFQATT and SNEGSKA (reference sequence). The CDR3 DNA reads as TGCAGTGCTAGCGCCAAGAGAGGCTACACCTTC. It encodes CSASAKRGYTF.

The chain uses TRBV27 and TRBJ1-1; 12 positions match TRBD1. CDR1 is MNHEY and CDR2 is SMNVEV in the germline V gene (reference sequence). J was trimmed by 0 bases and V by 6 bases; bases with no gene match: 5. The CDR3 runs to 16 residues. The CDR3 sequence is CASRPGTGGVNTEAFF. CDR3 nucleotides: TGTGCCAGCAGACCCGGGACAGGGGGCGTGAACACTGAAGCTTTCTTT.

The chain recombines TRBV25-1 with TRBJ1-6, with 7 bases fitting TRBD1. Germline loops: CDR1 MGHDK, CDR2 SYGVNS. Trimming cost V 3 bases and J 9 bases; bases outside gene matches: 8. CDR3 length: 15 amino acids. CDR3 nucleotide sequence: TGTGCCAGCAGTGATATTGACAGGGTCGGTTCACCCCTCCACTTT. It translates to CASSDIDRVGSPLHF.

This sequence joins TRBV6-5 and TRBJ2-5; 8 positions agree with TRBD2. V was clipped by 0 bases and J by 5 bases; unmatched bases: 2. This CDR3 is 14 amino acids long. Germline-derived CDR1 and CDR2 are MNHEY and SVGAGI. The CDR3 loop is CASSYSASGETQYF. The CDR3 DNA reads TGTGCCAGCAGTTACTCGGCTAGCGGGGAGACCCAGTACTTC.

CDR3 bases: TGTGCCAGCAGCTTAGTGTCGGGGTCGGAGACCCAGTACTTC. This sequence encodes CASSLVSGSETQYF. This chain joins TRBV7-9 and TRBJ2-5, with D tentatively TRBD2 (5 bases). CDR3 length: 14 amino acids. The V and J ends lost 1 base and 5 bases respectively, with 11 bases between them. Germline CDR1 reads SEHNR; CDR2 reads FQNEAQ (reference sequence).

The CDR3 here is CASSSVLYEQYF. Written as DNA, the CDR3 is TGTGCCAGCAGCTCCGTGTTATACGAGCAGTACTTC. The chain recombines TRBV7-6 with TRBJ2-7; D is unresolved. CDR3 length: 12 amino acids. Germline lookup yields CDR1 SGHVS and CDR2 FNYEAQ. Deletions cut 4 bases from V and 4 bases from J, with 8 bases between. Full variable domain (missing parts from reference TRBV7-6 and TRBJ2-7): GAGVSQSPRYKVTKRGQDVALRCDPISGHVSLYWYRQALGQGPEFLTYFNYEAQQDKSGLPNDRFSAERPEGSISTLTIQRTEQRDSAMYRCASSSVLYEQYFGPGTRLTVT.

The chain joins TRBV7-9 to TRBJ2-7, with 7 bases that match TRBD2. This CDR3 has 12 residues. Germline lookup yields CDR1 SEHNR and CDR2 FQNEAQ (reference sequence). V lost 5 bases to trimming and J lost 2 bases; unmatched junction nucleotides: 0. CDR3 in DNA: TGTGCCAGCAGCGGGGGGGCCTACGAGCAGTACTTC. Translation: CASSGGAYEQYF.

This rearrangement joins TRBV19 to TRBJ1-1; 8 positions match TRBD1. The CDR3 runs 18 residues. V was pared by 5 bases and J by 6 bases, with 20 bases of the junction left unmatched. CDR1 LNHDA and CDR2 SQIVND come from the germline V gene (reference sequence). In nucleotides, the CDR3 is TGTGCCAGTAGTGTGCAGGGGGCGGGACGGGGTTTGAGGCCTGAAGCTTTCTTT. Translated, it gives CASSVQGAGRGLRPEAFF. Complete variable domain (other parts from reference TRBV19 and TRBJ1-1): DGGITQSPKYLFRKEGQNVTLSCEQNLNHDAMYWYRQDPGQGLRLIYYSQIVNDFQKGDIAEGYSVSREKKESFPLTVTSAQKNPTAFYLCASSVQGAGRGLRPEAFFGQGTRLTVV.

The rearrangement links TRBV27 to TRBJ2-1, with TRBD2 as a possible D gene (5 bases). Per germline, CDR1 MNHEY and CDR2 SMNVEV (reference sequence). CDR3 length equals 15 residues. V shed 0 bases and J shed 0 bases, with 6 bases lying between them. The CDR3 DNA reads as TGTGCCAGCAGTTTATCGGCGGGCTCCTACAATGAGCAGTTCTTC. It encodes CASSLSAGSYNEQFF.

The chain combines TRBV9 with TRBJ2-1; D is uncertain. Trimming pared 3 bases from V and 3 bases from J, leaving 13 bases between. The CDR3 length is 15 residues. CDR1 SGDLS and CDR2 YYNGEE come from the germline V gene. Here the CDR3 DNA reads TGTGCCAGCAGCGCTCTAATCACAGACTACAATGAGCAGTTCTTC. Its protein product is CASSALITDYNEQFF.

V usage is TRBV2 and J usage is TRBJ2-2, with D perhaps TRBD2 (5 bases). Germline V lookup: CDR1 SNHLY, CDR2 FYNNEI. The V gene lost 6 bases and the J gene lost 6 bases, with 17 bases spanning the gap. This CDR3 has 15 amino acids. The CDR3 region has the DNA TGTGCCAGCAGGGCAAATACCGGGATCTCCGGGGAGCTGTTTTTT. Amino acids: CASRANTGISGELFF.

This clone was counted only a few times. The chain has TRBV28 and TRBJ1-2; 7 bases agree with TRBD1. Germline CDR1 reads MDHEN; CDR2 reads SYDVKM. Trimming cost V 2 bases and J 3 bases; bases outside gene matches: 6. The CDR3 totals 15 residues. DNA of the CDR3: TGTGCCAGCAGTTTAAGGACAGGCATCGACTATGGCTACACCTTC. This translates into CASSLRTGIDYGYTF.

This chain connects TRBV10-3 to TRBJ2-7; 8 bases are a match to TRBD1. The CDR3 has 15 amino acids. J was trimmed by 0 bases and V by 6 bases; bases with no gene match: 7. Germline assignment: CDR1 ENHRY and CDR2 SYGVKD. The CDR3 sequence: CAIREGQAFSYEQYF. Here the CDR3 DNA reads TGTGCCATCAGGGAGGGACAGGCCTTCTCCTACGAGCAGTACTTC.